The entry that follows covers one T cell receptor beta chain sequence. This clonotype was picked up many times. Its antigen target is currently unknown. Base quality data are lacking; no much larger clone is found one base away. Blood bank volunteers in Maryland, USA served as the healthy controls. For the unsorted PBMC libraries, 2 million PBMCs were stored in RNAlater at -80 degrees C until RNA extraction and were used to generate the libraries. Peripheral blood was subjected to Ficoll-Hypaque density gradient centrifugation to isolate PBMCs, which were then cryopreserved in liquid nitrogen. The record originates from a study of neurological immune-mediated disorders (dated by TCRdb to the late 2010s). At the level of the whole study: Peripheral blood TCR-beta repertoires from patients with HTLV-I-associated myelopathy (HAM/TSP), patients with multiple sclerosis, and healthy controls were compared in the study using UMI-based sequencing. Of the 68 subjects in the cohort, around 15 were HAM/TSP patients, around 35 were multiple sclerosis patients, and 20 were healthy controls. The approximately 110 TCR-beta libraries included longitudinal samples, technical triplicates and paired sorted CD4+ and CD8+ T-cell subsets alongside PBMC samples. Findings and caveats that apply to the study as a whole: TCR clonal expansion was highest in HAM/TSP patients and lowest in MS patients, with MS patients falling below even healthy controls. Across subjects, expanded clones never shared an identical CDR3 amino acid sequence, which suggests that the TCR-beta repertoires in every group were private.

Looking up the germline V gene yields CDR1 ENHRY and CDR2 SYGVKD. The junction shows trimming of 0 bases on V and 5 bases on J, plus 17 bases between the germline ends. CDR3 length: 16 amino acids, cysteine to phenylalanine. Here the CDR3 DNA is all that survives: 48 bases in frame from base 1. cDNA was synthesized by template-switch 5'RACE using a primer with a 10-nucleotide random unique molecular identifier that tagged each TCR transcript. Over 190 million TCR-beta sequences, covering 15-18 subjects, were produced in each sequencing run. The RNeasy kit was used for extraction of total RNA. TCR-beta VDJ regions were amplified with primers for the TCR constant region and the 5'RACE anchor, using the KAPA Real-time Library Amplification kit. A first PCR added sample indexes and Illumina adaptors, and a second PCR then raised library yield. After Ampure bead purification, the roughly 650 bp TCR product was size-selected on a 2% E-gel SizeSelection system. Before pooling, library quality was checked on a Bioanalyzer, concentration was measured with Qubit, and libraries were quantified with the Kapa Library Quantification kit. Paired-end 2 x 150 bp sequencing of the libraries was performed on an Illumina HiSeq 2500. To increase sequence diversity, about 24-32% phiX was spiked into each library pool. The authors processed their data as follows. Quality-filtered reads were processed with the UMI-based MiGEC pipeline, and over 90% of raw TCR sequences were removed by the MiGEC pipeline during error correction. VDJ genes were aligned to IMGT germline references, and clonotypes were defined by unique CDR3 amino acid sequence plus V-J genes. Clonal expansion, Shannon diversity and CDR3 relatedness were evaluated with VDJtools (CalcPairwiseDistances, ClusterSamples), while phylogenetic trees were built in CLCbio workbench. Expanded clones were defined as having at least 8 unique UMIs, based on coefficient-of-variation modelling across technical triplicates. TCRdb reanalyzed the raw reads on its own, using fastp at Q25 for trimming and MiXCR for clone calling, and kept in-frame beta chains. Records with the same CDR3 protein are collapsed into one entry carrying the most frequent genes and DNA. TCRdb's processing, not the authors', yielded these V and J calls. The sample table holds 65,000 to 90,000 distinct CDR3 sequences, of which approximately 10% were seen once. The top ten clones comprise roughly 1.8% of the sample.

This TCR was sampled from a man aged 40-55 years in good health. The specimen sequenced was PBMCs. The sequence links TRBV10-3 to TRBJ2-7, and TRBD2 may be the D gene, going by 6 matching bases. In nucleotides, the sequence is TGTGCCATCAGTGAGTCGGGTCGGGGAGGAGGTGACGAGCAGTACTTC. This translates into CAISESGRGGGDEQYF.